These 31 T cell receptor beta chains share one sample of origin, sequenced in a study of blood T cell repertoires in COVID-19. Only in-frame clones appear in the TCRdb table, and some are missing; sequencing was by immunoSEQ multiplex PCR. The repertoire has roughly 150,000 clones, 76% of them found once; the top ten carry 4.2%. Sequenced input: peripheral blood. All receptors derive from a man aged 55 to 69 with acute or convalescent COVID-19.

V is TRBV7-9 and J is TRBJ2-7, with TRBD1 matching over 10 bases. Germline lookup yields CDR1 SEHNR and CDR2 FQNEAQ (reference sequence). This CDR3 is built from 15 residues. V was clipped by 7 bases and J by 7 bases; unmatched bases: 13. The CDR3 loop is CASTFAGTGVREQYF. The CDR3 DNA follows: TGTGCCAGCACCTTTGCCGGGACAGGGGTTCGGGAGCAGTACTTC.

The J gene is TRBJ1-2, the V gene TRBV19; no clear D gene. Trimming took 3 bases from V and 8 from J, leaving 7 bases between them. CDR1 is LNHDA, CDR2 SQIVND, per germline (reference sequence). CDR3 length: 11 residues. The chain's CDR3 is CASSIQLGYTF. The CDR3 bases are TGTGCCAGTAGTATCCAGTTGGGCTACACCTTC.

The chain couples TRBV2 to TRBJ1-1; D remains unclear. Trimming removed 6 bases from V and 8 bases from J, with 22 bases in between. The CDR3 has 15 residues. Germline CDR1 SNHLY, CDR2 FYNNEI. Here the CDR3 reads CASRSAPRREGEAFF. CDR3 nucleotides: TGTGCCAGCAGATCTGCGCCACGACGGGAAGGGGAAGCTTTCTTT.

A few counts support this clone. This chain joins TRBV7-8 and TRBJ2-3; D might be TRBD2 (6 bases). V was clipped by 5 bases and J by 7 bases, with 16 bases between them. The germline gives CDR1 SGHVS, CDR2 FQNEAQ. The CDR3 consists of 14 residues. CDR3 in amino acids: CASSPRRLVYTQYF. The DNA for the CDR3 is TGTGCCAGCAGCCCCAGAAGACTAGTTTATACGCAGTATTTT.

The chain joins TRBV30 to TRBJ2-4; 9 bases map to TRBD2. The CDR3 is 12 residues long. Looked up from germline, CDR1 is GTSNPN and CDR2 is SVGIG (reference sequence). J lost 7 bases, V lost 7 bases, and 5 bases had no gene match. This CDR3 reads CAFDSGSNIQYF. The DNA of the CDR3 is TGTGCCTTTGATAGCGGGAGTAACATTCAGTACTTC.

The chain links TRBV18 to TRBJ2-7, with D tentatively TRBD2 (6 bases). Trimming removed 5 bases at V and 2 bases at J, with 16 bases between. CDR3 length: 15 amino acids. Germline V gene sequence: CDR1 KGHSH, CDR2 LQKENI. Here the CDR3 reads CASSEGSGPTYEQYF. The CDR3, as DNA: TGTGCCAGCTCAGAGGGTAGCGGTCCGACCTACGAGCAGTACTTC.

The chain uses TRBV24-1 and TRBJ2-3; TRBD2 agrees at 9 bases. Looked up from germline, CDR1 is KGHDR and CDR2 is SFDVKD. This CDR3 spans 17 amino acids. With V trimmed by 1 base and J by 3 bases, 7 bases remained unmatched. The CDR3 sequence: CATSDLINSGRTDTQYF. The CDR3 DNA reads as TGTGCCACCAGTGATTTAATCAATAGCGGGAGAACAGATACGCAGTATTTT.

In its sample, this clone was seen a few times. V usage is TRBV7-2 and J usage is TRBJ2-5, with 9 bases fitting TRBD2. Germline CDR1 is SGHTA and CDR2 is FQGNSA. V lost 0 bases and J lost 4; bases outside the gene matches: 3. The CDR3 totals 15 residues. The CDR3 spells CASSLAAGGIETQYF. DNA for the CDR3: TGTGCCAGCAGCTTAGCAGCGGGAGGAATAGAGACCCAGTACTTC.

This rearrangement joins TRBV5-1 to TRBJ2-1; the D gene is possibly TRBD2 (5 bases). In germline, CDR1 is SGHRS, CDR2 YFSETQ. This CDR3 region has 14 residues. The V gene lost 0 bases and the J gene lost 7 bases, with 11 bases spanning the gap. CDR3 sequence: CASSLGGVLNEQFF. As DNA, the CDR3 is TGCGCCAGCAGCTTGGGGGGAGTGTTGAATGAGCAGTTCTTC.

CDR3 DNA sequence: TGTGCCAGCAGCTTTAGCGGCCTTCCCTACAATGAGCAGTTCTTC. It codes for CASSFSGLPYNEQFF. V is TRBV7-9 and J is TRBJ2-1; D might be TRBD2 (6 bases). In germline, CDR1 is SEHNR, CDR2 FQNEAQ (reference sequence). This CDR3 comprises 15 residues. V lost 3 bases, J lost 2 bases, and 11 bases lay in between.

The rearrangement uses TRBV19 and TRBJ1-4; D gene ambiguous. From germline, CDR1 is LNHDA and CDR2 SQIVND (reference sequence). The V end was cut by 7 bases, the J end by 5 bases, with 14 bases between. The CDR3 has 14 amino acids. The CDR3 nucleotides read TGTGCCAGTACCCTTTATCCGGGAAATGAAAAACTGTTTTTT. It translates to CASTLYPGNEKLFF.

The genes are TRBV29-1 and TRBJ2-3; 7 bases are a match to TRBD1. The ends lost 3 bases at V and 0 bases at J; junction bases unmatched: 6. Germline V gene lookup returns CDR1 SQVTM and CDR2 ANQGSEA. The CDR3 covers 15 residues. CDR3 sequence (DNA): TGCAGCGTTGATACAAAGGGACAGAGCACAGATACGCAGTATTTT. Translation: CSVDTKGQSTDTQYF.

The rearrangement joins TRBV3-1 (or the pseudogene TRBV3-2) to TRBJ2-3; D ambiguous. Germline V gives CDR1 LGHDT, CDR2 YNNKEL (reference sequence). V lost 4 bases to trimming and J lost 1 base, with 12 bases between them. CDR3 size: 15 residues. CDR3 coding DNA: TGTGCCAGCAGCCCTCGATTAGATGGCACAGATACGCAGTATTTT. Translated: CASSPRLDGTDTQYF.

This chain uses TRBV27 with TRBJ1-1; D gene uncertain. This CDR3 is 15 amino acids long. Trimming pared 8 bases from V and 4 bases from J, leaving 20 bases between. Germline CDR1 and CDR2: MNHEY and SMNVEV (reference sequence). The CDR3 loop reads CASSLAGRLATEAFF. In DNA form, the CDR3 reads TGTGCCAGCTCTCTCGCCGGCCGACTGGCCACTGAAGCTTTCTTT.

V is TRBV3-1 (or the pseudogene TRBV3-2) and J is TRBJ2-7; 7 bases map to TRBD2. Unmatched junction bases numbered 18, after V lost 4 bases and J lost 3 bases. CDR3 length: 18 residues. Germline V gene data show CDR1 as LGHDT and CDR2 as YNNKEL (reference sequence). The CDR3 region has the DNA TGTGCCAGCAGCCGATCTAGCGGAGCAGACTCCTTGCACTACGAGCAGTACTTC. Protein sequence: CASSRSSGADSLHYEQYF.

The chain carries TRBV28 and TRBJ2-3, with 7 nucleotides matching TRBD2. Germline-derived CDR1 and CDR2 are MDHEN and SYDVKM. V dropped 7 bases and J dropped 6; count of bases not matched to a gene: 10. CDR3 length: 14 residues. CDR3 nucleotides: TGTGCCAGCATCTCTAGCGGTGGCAGGGATACGCAGTATTTT. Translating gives CASISSGGRDTQYF. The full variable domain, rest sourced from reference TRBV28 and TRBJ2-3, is DVKVTQSSRYLVKRTGEKVFLECVQDMDHENMFWYRQDPGLGLRLIYFSYDVKMKEKGDIPEGYSVSREKKERFSLILESASTNQTSMYLCASISSGGRDTQYFGPGTRLTVL.

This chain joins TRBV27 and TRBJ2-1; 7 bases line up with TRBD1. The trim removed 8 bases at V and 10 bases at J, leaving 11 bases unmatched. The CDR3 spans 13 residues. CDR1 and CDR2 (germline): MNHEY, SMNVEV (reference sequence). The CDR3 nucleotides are TGTGCCAGCGCTCTGGGACAGCTTGTGGAGCAGTTCTTC. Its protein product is CASALGQLVEQFF.

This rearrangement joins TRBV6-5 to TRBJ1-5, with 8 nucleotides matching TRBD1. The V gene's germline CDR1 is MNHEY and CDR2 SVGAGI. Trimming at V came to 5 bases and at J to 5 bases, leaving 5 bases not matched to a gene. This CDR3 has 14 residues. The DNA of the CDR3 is TGTGCCAGCAGTATAGACAGGGGATATCAGCCCCAGCATTTT. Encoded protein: CASSIDRGYQPQHF.

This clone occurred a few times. The CDR3 spells CASSYNREYYGYTF. CDR3 bases: TGTGCCAGCAGTTACAACAGGGAGTACTATGGCTACACCTTC. The V call is TRBV6-5, the J call TRBJ1-2, with D perhaps matching TRBD1 (6 bases). CDR3 length: 14 amino acids. V lost 2 bases and J 3 bases, leaving 10 bases between the germline ends. The germline CDR1 and CDR2 sequences are MNHEY and SVGAGI.

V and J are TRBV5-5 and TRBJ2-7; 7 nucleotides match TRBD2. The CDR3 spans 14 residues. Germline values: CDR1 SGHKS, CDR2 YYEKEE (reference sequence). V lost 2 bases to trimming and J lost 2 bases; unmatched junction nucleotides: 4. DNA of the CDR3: TGTGCCAGCAGCTTACGCGGGAGTCCCTACGAGCAGTACTTC. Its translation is CASSLRGSPYEQYF.

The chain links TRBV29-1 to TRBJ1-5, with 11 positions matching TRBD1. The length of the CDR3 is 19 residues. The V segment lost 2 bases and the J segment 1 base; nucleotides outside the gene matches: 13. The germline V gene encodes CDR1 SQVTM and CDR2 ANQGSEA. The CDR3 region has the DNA TGCAGCGTTGAAAGGGACAGGGGGTTAAAGTGTTGGAGCAATCAGCCCCAGCATTTT. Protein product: CSVERDRGLKCWSNQPQHF.

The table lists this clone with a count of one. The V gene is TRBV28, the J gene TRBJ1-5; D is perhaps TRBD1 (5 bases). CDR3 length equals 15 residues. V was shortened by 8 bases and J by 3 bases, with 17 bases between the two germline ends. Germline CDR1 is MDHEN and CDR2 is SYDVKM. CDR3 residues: CASRRSQGLNQPQHF. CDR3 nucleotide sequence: TGTGCCAGCCGAAGATCCCAGGGCCTCAATCAGCCCCAGCATTTT. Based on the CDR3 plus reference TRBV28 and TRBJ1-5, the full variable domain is DVKVTQSSRYLVKRTGEKVFLECVQDMDHENMFWYRQDPGLGLRLIYFSYDVKMKEKGDIPEGYSVSREKKERFSLILESASTNQTSMYLCASRRSQGLNQPQHFGDGTRLSIL.

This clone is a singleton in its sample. CDR3 amino acids: CAWSAGPVSSTDTQYF. The CDR3 DNA reads as TGTGCCTGGAGCGCGGGGCCCGTCTCTAGCACAGATACGCAGTATTTT. The chain links TRBV30 to TRBJ2-3, with D possibly being TRBD2 (6 bases). Trimming took 3 bases from V and 0 from J, leaving 16 bases between them. The CDR3 contains 16 residues. CDR1 GTSNPN and CDR2 SVGIG come from the germline V gene (reference sequence). Looking up the rest from reference TRBV30 and TRBJ2-3 gives the full variable domain: SQTIHQWPATLVQPVGSPLSLECTVEGTSNPNLYWYRQAAGRGLQLLFYSVGIGQISSEVPQNLSASRPQDRQFILSSKKLLLSDSGFYLCAWSAGPVSSTDTQYFGPGTRLTVL.

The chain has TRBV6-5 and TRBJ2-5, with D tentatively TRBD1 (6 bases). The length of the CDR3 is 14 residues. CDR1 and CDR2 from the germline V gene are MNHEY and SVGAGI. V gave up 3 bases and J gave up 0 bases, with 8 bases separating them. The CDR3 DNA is TGTGCCAGCAGTTATAACAGGGACCAAGAGACCCAGTACTTC. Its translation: CASSYNRDQETQYF.

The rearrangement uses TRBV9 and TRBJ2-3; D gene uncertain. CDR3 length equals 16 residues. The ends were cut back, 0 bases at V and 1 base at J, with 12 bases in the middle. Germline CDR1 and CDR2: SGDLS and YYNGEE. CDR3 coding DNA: TGTGCCAGCAGCGTAGAGCTGCTAGGTGGCACAGATACGCAGTATTTT. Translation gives CASSVELLGGTDTQYF. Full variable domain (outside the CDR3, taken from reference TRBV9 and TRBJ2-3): DSGVTQTPKHLITATGQRVTLRCSPRSGDLSVYWYQQSLDQGLQFLIQYYNGEERAKGNILERFSAQQFPDLHSELNLSSLELGDSALYFCASSVELLGGTDTQYFGPGTRLTVL.

The CDR3 sequence is CASSQPGGRGGEKLFF. DNA for the CDR3: TGCGCCAGCAGCCAACCAGGGGGGCGAGGTGGTGAAAAACTGTTTTTT. The chain has TRBV4-1 and TRBJ1-4; 7 nucleotides line up with TRBD1. CDR1 and CDR2 from the germline V gene are MGHRA and YSYEKL. The junction had 10 bases not matched to a gene; V was cut back by 2 bases and J by 7 bases. The CDR3 has 16 amino acids.

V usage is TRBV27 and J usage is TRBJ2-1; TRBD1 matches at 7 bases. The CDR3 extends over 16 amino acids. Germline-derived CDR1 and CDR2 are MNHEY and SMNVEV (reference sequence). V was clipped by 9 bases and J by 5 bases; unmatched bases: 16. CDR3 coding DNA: TGTGCCAGTCGGATCTCACAGGGGTGGTCACACAATGAGCAGTTCTTC. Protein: CASRISQGWSHNEQFF.

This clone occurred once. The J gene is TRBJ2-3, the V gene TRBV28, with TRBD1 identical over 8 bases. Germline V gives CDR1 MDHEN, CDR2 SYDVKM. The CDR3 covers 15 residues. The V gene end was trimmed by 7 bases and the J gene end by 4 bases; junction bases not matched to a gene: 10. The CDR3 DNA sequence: TGTGCCAGCACTACAGGGGGTTCGTACGCAGATACGCAGTATTTT. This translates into CASTTGGSYADTQYF. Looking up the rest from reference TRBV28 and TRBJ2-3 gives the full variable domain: DVKVTQSSRYLVKRTGEKVFLECVQDMDHENMFWYRQDPGLGLRLIYFSYDVKMKEKGDIPEGYSVSREKKERFSLILESASTNQTSMYLCASTTGGSYADTQYFGPGTRLTVL.

The chain's CDR3 is CASSPLQGASGELFF. The CDR3 DNA reads TGTGCCAGCAGCCCTTTACAGGGGGCCTCCGGGGAGCTGTTTTTT. The rearrangement links TRBV11-2 to TRBJ2-2, with 9 nucleotides matching TRBD1. The germline gives CDR1 SGHAT, CDR2 FQNNGV. V trimming: 5 bases; J trimming: 6 bases; junction bases outside the gene matches: 7. The length of the CDR3 is 15 residues.

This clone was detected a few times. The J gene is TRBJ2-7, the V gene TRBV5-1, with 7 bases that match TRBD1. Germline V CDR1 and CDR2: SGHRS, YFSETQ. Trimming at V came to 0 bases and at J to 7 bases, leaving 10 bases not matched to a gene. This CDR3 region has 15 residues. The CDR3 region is CASSLVYRGIGEQYF. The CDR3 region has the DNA TGCGCCAGCAGCTTGGTATACAGGGGTATTGGGGAGCAGTACTTC. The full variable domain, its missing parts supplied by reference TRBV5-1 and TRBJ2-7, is KAGVTQTPRYLIKTRGQQVTLSCSPISGHRSVSWYQQTPGQGLQFLFEYFSETQRNKGNFPGRFSGRQFSNSRSEMNVSTLELGDSALYLCASSLVYRGIGEQYFGPGTRLTVT.

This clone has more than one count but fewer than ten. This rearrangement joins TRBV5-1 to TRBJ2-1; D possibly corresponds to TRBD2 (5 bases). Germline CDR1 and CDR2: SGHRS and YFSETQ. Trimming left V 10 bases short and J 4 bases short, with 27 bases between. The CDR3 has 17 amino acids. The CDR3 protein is CAFFSLEDDSYYNEQFF. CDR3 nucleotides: TGCGCCTTTTTCAGCTTGGAGGACGACTCATATTACAATGAGCAGTTCTTC.